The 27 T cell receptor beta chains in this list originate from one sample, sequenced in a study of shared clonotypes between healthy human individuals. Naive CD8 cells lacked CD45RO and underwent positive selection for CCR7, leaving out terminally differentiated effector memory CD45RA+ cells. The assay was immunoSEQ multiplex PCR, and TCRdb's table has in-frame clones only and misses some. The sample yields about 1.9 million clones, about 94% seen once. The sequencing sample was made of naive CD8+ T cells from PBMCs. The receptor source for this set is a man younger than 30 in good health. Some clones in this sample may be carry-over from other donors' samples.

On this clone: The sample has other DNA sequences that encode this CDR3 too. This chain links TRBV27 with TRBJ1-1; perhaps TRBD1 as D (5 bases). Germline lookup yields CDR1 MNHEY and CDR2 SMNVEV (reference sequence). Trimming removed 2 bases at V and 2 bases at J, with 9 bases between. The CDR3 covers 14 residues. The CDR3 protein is CASSLRGPNTEAFF. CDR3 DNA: TGTGCCAGCAGTTTAAGGGGACCTAACACTGAAGCTTTCTTT.

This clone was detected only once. CDR3 region: CASSTLALAGDVDTQYF. CDR3 sequence (DNA): TGTGCCAGTAGTACCCTCGCACTAGCGGGAGATGTAGATACGCAGTATTTT. The chain couples TRBV19 to TRBJ2-3, with TRBD2 matching 11 bases. Germline V gene lookup returns CDR1 LNHDA and CDR2 SQIVND (reference sequence). V was clipped by 4 bases and J by 5 bases; unmatched bases: 11. The CDR3 has 17 amino acids. Filled out from reference TRBV19 and TRBJ2-3, the complete variable domain reads DGGITQSPKYLFRKEGQNVTLSCEQNLNHDAMYWYRQDPGQGLRLIYYSQIVNDFQKGDIAEGYSVSREKKESFPLTVTSAQKNPTAFYLCASSTLALAGDVDTQYFGPGTRLTVL.

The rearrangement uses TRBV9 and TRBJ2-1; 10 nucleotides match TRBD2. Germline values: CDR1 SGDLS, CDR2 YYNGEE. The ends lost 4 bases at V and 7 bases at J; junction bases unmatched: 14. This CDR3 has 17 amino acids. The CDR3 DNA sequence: TGTGCCAGCAGCCACACCATAGCTAGCGGGGGAAGTAATGAGCAGTTCTTC. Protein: CASSHTIASGGSNEQFF.

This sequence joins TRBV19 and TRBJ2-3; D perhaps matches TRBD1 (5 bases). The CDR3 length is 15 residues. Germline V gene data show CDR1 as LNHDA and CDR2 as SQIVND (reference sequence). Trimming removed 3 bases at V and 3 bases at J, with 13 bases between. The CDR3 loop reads CASSINSGITDTQYF. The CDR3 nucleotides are TGTGCCAGTAGTATTAACTCAGGGATAACAGATACGCAGTATTTT.

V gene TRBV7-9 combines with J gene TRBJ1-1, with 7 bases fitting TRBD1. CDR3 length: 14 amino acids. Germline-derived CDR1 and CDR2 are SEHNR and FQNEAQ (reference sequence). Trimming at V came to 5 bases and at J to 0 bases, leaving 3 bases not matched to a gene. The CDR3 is CASSPGQMNTEAFF. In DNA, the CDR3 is TGTGCCAGCAGCCCGGGACAGATGAACACTGAAGCTTTCTTT. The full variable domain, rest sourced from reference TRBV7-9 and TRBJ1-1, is DTGVSQNPRHKITKRGQNVTFRCDPISEHNRLYWYRQTLGQGPEFLTYFQNEAQLEKSRLLSDRFSAERPKGSFSTLEIQRTEQGDSAMYLCASSPGQMNTEAFFGQGTRLTVV.

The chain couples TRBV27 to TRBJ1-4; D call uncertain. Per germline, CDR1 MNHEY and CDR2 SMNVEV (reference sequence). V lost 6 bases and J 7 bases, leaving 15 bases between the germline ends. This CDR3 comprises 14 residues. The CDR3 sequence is CASSEYTTGEKLFF. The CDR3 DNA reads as TGTGCCAGCAGCGAGTATACTACGGGTGAAAAACTGTTTTTT.

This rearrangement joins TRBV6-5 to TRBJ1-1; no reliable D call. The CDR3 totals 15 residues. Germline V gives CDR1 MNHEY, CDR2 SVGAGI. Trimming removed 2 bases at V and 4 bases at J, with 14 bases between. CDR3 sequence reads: CASSYGPVEATEAFF. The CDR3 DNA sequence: TGTGCCAGCAGTTACGGTCCAGTGGAGGCCACTGAAGCTTTCTTT.

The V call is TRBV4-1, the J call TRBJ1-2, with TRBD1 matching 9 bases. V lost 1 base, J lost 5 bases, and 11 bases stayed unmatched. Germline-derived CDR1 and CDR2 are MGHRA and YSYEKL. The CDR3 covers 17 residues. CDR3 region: CASSQGSGQGSVYGYTF. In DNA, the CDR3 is TGCGCCAGCAGCCAAGGATCAGGACAGGGGAGTGTTTATGGCTACACCTTC.

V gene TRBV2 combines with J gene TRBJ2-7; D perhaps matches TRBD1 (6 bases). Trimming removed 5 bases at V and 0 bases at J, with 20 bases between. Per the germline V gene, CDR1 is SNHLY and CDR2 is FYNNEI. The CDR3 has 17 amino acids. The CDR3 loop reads CASSLIFQGSSSYEQYF. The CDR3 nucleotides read TGTGCCAGCAGTCTTATATTTCAGGGGTCCAGCTCCTACGAGCAGTACTTC.

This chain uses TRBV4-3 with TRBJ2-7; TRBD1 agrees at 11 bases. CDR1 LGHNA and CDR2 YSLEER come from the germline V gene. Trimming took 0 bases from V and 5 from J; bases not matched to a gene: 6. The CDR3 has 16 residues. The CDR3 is CASSQDLGQGADEQYF. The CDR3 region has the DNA TGCGCCAGCAGCCAAGATCTAGGACAGGGGGCCGACGAGCAGTACTTC.

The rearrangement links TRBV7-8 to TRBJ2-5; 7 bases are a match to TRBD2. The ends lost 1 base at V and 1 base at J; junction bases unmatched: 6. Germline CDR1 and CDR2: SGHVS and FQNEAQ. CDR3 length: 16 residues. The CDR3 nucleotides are TGTGCCAGCAGCTTAGTGGCTAGCGGTTTCCAAGAGACCCAGTACTTC. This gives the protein CASSLVASGFQETQYF. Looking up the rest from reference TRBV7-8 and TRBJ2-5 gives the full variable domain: GAGVSQSPRYKVAKRGQDVALRCDPISGHVSLFWYQQALGQGPEFLTYFQNEAQLDKSGLPSDRFFAERPEGSVSTLKIQRTQQEDSAVYLCASSLVASGFQETQYFGPGTRLLVL.

DNA for the CDR3: TGTGCCAGCAGTTTATTGGGGTGGAGCGATGAGCAGTTCTTC. As protein: CASSLLGWSDEQFF. J is TRBJ2-1 and V is TRBV27; D is undetermined. The CDR3 runs to 14 residues. Germline V gives CDR1 MNHEY, CDR2 SMNVEV (reference sequence). Trimming cost V 1 base and J 8 bases, with 12 bases left between them.

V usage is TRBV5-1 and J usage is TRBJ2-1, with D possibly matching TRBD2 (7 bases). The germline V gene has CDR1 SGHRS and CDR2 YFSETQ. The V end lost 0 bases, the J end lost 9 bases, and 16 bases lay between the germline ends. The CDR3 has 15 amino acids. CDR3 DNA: TGCGCCAGCAGCTTGGAACAGGGAGGGTTCGGTGAGCAGTTCTTC. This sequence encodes CASSLEQGGFGEQFF.

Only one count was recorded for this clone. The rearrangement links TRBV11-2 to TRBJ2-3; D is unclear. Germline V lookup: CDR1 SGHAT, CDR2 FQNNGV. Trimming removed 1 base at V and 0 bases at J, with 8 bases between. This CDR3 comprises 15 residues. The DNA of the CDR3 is TGTGCCAGCAGCTTAGGTTACAGTAGCACAGATACGCAGTATTTT. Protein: CASSLGYSSTDTQYF.

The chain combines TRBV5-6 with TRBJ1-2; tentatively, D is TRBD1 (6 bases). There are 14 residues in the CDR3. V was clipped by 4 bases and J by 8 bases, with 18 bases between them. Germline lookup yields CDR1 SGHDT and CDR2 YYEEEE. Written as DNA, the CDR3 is TGTGCCAGCAGCCCCGGACAGTTCCTGCGGGGCTACACCTTC. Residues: CASSPGQFLRGYTF. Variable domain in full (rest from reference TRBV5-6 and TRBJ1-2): DAGVTQSPTHLIKTRGQQVTLRCSPKSGHDTVSWYQQALGQGPQFIFQYYEEEERQRGNFPDRFSGHQFPNYSSELNVNALLLGDSALYLCASSPGQFLRGYTFGSGTRLTVV.

CDR3 region: CASSLELGLAVISSYNEQFF. The CDR3 DNA reads as TGTGCCAGCAGCTTAGAATTGGGACTAGCGGTTATCAGCTCCTACAATGAGCAGTTCTTC. V usage is TRBV7-8 and J usage is TRBJ2-1; 11 bases fit TRBD2. The trim removed 1 base at V and 0 bases at J, leaving 11 bases unmatched. Germline values: CDR1 SGHVS, CDR2 FQNEAQ. CDR3 length: 20 amino acids.

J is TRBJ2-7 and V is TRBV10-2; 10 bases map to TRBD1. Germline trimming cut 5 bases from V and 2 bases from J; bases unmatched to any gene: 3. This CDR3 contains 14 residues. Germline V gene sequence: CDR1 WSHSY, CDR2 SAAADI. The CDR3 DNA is TGCGCCAGCAGTCCCGGGACAGGGGCCTACGAGCAGTACTTC. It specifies CASSPGTGAYEQYF.

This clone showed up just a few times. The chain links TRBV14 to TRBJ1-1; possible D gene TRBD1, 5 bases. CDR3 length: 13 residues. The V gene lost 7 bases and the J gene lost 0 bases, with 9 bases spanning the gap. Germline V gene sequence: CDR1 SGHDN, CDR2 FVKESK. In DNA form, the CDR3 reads TGTGCCAGCACGGGACTCATGAACACTGAAGCTTTCTTT. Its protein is CASTGLMNTEAFF.

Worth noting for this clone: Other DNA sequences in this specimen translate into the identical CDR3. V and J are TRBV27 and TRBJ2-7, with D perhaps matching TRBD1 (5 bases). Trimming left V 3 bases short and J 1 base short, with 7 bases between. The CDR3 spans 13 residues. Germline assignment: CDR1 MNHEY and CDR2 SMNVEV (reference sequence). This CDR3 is CASSLRQSYEQYF. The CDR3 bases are TGTGCCAGCAGTTTGCGACAGTCCTACGAGCAGTACTTC.

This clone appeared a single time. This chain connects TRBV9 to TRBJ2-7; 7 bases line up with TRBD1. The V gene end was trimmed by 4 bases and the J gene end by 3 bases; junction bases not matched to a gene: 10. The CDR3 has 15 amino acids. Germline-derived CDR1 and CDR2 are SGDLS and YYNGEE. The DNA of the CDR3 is TGTGCCAGCAGCCTAGAGGGGACAGATAACTACGAGCAGTACTTC. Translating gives CASSLEGTDNYEQYF.

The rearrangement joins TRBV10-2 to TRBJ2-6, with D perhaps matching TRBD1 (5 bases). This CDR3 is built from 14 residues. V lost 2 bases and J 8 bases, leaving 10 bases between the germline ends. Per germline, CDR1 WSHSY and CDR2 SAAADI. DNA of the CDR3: TGCGCCAGCAGTGAGGGCAGGGCTACCAACGTCCTGACTTTC. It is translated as CASSEGRATNVLTF.

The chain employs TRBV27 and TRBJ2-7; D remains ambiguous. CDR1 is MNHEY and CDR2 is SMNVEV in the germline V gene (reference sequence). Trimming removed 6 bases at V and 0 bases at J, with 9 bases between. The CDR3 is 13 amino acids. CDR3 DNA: TGTGCCAGCAGGGGGTTTAGCTCCTACGAGCAGTACTTC. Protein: CASRGFSSYEQYF.

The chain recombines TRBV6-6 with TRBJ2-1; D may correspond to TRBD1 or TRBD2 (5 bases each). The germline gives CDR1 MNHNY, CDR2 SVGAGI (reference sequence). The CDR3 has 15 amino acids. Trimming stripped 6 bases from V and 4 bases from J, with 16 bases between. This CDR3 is CASSLPGTLYNEQFF. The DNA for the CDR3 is TGTGCCAGCAGCCTGCCCGGGACGCTATACAATGAGCAGTTCTTC.

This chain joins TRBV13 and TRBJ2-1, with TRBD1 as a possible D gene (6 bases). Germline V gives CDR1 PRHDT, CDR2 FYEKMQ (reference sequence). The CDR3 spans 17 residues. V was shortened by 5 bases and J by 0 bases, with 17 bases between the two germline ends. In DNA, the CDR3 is TGTGCCAGCAGCCTAAGGACAGTAGTTGACTCCTACAATGAGCAGTTCTTC. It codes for CASSLRTVVDSYNEQFF.

Written as DNA, the CDR3 is TGTGCCAGCAGGTTCAGACAAAACTCCTACGAGCAGTACTTC. Amino acid sequence: CASRFRQNSYEQYF. This rearrangement joins TRBV28 to TRBJ2-7; D unresolved. The CDR3 runs 14 residues. CDR1 MDHEN and CDR2 SYDVKM come from the germline V gene. V lost 6 bases and J 0 bases, leaving 12 bases between the germline ends.

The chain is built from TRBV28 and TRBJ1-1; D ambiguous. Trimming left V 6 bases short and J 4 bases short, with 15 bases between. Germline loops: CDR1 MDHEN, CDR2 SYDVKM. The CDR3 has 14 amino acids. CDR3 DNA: TGTGCCAGCAGCTATTTCCGGGAGACCACTGAAGCTTTCTTT. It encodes CASSYFRETTEAFF.

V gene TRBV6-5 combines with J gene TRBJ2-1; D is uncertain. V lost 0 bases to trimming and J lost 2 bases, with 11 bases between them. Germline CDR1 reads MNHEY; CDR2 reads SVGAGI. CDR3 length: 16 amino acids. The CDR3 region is CASSYSRGDAYNEQFF. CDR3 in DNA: TGTGCCAGCAGTTACTCGAGAGGAGACGCCTACAATGAGCAGTTCTTC.